These 9 T cell receptor beta chains were sequenced from one sample in a study of T cells expressing NK-cell markers. TCRdb reprocessed the 5' RACE reads, with one entry per CDR3 protein and no DNA. This sample's table has 300,000 or so distinct CDR3 sequences. What was sequenced was blood T cells: a sorted CD56 or NKG2C T cell subset, CD4+ or CD8+ T cells, or bulk PBMC T cells (not recorded which). These receptors were taken from a woman aged 18 to 75 in good health.

The chain couples TRBV12-1 to TRBJ2-7; TCRdb outputs TRBD1, but without DNA this stays unchecked. TRBV12-1 is flagged as a pseudogene. The CDR3 consists of 15 residues. CDR3 sequence reads: CASSPGRGSSYEQYF.

CDR3 amino acids: CASSRDSLWGYTF. The chain recombines TRBV7-9 with TRBJ1-2; TCRdb outputs TRBD1, but without DNA this stays unchecked. The CDR3 extends over 13 amino acids. Germline V gene lookup returns CDR1 SEHNR and CDR2 FQNEAQ (reference sequence).

The V gene is TRBV12-3 or TRBV12-4, the J gene TRBJ2-5; TCRdb's D gene call, TRBD1, goes unchecked for lack of DNA. This CDR3 is 15 amino acids long. This chain's CDR3 is CASSLGQGARETQYF.

This chain links TRBV7-2 with TRBJ1-2. This CDR3 contains 15 residues. Germline CDR1 is SGHTA and CDR2 is FQGNSA. This chain's CDR3 is CASSSSGRGDYGYTF.

The J gene is TRBJ1-1, the V gene TRBV5-1; without DNA, the TCRdb call of TRBD1 cannot be checked. This CDR3 has 14 amino acids. Germline V gives CDR1 SGHRS, CDR2 YFSETQ. CDR3 region: CASSGLDRGTEAFF.

The chain carries TRBV29-1 and TRBJ1-3; as DNA is missing, the TRBD1 call by TCRdb cannot be tested. The CDR3 consists of 14 residues. In germline, CDR1 is SQVTM, CDR2 ANQGSEA. The CDR3 sequence is CSVVWGSSGNTIYF.

V and J are TRBV5-4 and TRBJ2-2. The CDR3 has 16 amino acids. Per the germline V gene, CDR1 is SGHNT and CDR2 is YYREEE (reference sequence). The CDR3 is CASSPWQGTYLGELFF.

This chain joins TRBV12-3 or TRBV12-4 and TRBJ2-2; TCRdb indicates TRBD2, and absent DNA this call remains unverified. The CDR3 sequence is 12 residues long. The CDR3 region is CASRLVSGELFF.

Here the CDR3 reads CASSMVRGSGELFF. The V call is TRBV19, the J call TRBJ2-2; as DNA is missing, the TRBD2 call by TCRdb cannot be tested. Germline loops: CDR1 LNHDA, CDR2 SQIVND (reference sequence). This CDR3 has 14 amino acids.